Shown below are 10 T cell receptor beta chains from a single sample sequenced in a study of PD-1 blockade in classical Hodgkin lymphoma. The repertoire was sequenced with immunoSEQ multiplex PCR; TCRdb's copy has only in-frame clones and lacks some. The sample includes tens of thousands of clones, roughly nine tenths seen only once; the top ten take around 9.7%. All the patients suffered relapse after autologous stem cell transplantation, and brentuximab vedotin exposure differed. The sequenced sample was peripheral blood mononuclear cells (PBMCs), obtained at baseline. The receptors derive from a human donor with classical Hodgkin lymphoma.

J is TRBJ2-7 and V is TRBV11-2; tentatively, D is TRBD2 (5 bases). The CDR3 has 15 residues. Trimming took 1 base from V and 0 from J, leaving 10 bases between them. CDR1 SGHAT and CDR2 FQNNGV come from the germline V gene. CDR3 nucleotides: TGTGCCAGCAGCTTAGTGCGGGTAGGCTCCTACGAGCAGTACTTC. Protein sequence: CASSLVRVGSYEQYF.

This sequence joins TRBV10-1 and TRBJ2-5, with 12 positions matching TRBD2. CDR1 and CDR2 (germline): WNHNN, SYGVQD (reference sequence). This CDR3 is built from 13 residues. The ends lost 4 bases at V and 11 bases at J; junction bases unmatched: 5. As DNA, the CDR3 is TGCGCCAGCAGTGGACTAGCGGGAGAAGAGCAGTACTTC. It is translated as CASSGLAGEEQYF.

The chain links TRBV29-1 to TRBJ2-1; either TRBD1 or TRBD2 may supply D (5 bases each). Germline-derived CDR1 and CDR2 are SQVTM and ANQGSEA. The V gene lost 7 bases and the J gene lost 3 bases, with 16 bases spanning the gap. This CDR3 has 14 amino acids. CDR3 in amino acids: CSAPRDGVYNEQFF. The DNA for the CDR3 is TGCAGCGCTCCGAGGGACGGGGTCTACAATGAGCAGTTCTTC.

CDR3: CASTRLSAHSYEQYF. CDR3 sequence (DNA): TGTGCCAGCACCCGCCTGTCGGCTCATTCCTACGAGCAGTACTTC. The chain combines TRBV27 with TRBJ2-7; no clear D. The CDR3 sequence is 15 residues long. V gave up 7 bases and J gave up 1 base, with 17 bases separating them. Germline V gene data show CDR1 as MNHEY and CDR2 as SMNVEV (reference sequence).

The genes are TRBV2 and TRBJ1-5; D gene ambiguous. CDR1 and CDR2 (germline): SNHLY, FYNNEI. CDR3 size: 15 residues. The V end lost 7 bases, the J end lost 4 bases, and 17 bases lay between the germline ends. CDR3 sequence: CASNPPGPPNQPQHF. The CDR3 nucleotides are TGTGCCAGCAATCCACCGGGCCCACCAAATCAGCCCCAGCATTTT.

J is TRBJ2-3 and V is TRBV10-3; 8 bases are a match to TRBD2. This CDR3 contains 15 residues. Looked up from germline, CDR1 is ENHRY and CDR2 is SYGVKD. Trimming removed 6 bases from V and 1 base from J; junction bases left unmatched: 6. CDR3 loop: CAISLAGSRTDTQYF. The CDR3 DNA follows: TGTGCCATCAGCTTAGCGGGGTCTCGCACAGATACGCAGTATTTT.

The CDR3 region has the DNA TGTGCCAGCAGCTTTGACCGGGGGACAGGGTCCCAGCCCCAGCATTTT. This sequence encodes CASSFDRGTGSQPQHF. The rearrangement joins TRBV7-9 to TRBJ1-5; the match to TRBD1 covers 9 bases. CDR1 and CDR2 (germline): SEHNR, FQNEAQ (reference sequence). The junction had 10 bases not matched to a gene; V was cut back by 3 bases and J by 7 bases. The CDR3 is made up of 16 amino acids.

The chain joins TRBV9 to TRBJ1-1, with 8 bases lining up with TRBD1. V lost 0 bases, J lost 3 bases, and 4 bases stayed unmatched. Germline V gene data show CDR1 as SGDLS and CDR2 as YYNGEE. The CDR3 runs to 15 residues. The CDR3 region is CASSVEGQADTEAFF. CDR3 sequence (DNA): TGTGCCAGCAGCGTAGAGGGACAGGCCGACACTGAAGCTTTCTTT.

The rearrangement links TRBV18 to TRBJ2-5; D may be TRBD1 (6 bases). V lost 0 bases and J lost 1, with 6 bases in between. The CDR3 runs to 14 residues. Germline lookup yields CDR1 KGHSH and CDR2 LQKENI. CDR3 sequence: CASSPPTGQETQYF. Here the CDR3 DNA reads TGTGCCAGCTCACCACCGACAGGCCAAGAGACCCAGTACTTC.

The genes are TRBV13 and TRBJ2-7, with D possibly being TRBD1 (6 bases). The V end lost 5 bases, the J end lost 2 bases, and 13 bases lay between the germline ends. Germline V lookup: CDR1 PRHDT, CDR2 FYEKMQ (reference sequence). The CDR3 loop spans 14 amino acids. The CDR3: CASSRWDKAYEQYF. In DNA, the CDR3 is TGTGCCAGCAGCCGCTGGGACAAAGCCTACGAGCAGTACTTC.